The sample holds many counts of the clone carrying this T cell receptor (beta chain). The data stem from a study of molecular identifiers for immune sequencing clone quantification. Per the germline V gene, CDR1 is SGHTA and CDR2 is FQGNSA. The CDR3 spans 13 residues. The ends were cut back, 5 bases at V and 11 bases at J, with 18 bases in the middle. MiXCR, run by TCRdb on the PCR reads, gives a single entry per CDR3 protein. The sample lists about 100,000 distinct CDR3 sequences, approximately 40% occurring once. RNA fractions of 10%, 30% or 50% and roughly 19,000 to 1,000,000 sorted cells were the source of naive CD8 libraries. CD8+CD4-CCR7+CD45RA+ sorting gave the naive CD8 T cells.

Sequenced: naive CD8+ T cells from blood, with Jurkat cell RNA spiked in. Stated subset: FACS-sorted CD8+CD4-CCR7+CD45RA+ naive T cells. The chain links TRBV7-2 to TRBJ1-1; weak D call: TRBD1 (5 bases). The clonotype comes from a human donor in good health. Some libraries in this study had Jurkat cell RNA spiked in. The CDR3 loop reads CASSALSGAAAFF. CDR3 bases: TGTGCCAGCAGCGCGCTCAGCGGGGCTGCCGCTTTCTTT.